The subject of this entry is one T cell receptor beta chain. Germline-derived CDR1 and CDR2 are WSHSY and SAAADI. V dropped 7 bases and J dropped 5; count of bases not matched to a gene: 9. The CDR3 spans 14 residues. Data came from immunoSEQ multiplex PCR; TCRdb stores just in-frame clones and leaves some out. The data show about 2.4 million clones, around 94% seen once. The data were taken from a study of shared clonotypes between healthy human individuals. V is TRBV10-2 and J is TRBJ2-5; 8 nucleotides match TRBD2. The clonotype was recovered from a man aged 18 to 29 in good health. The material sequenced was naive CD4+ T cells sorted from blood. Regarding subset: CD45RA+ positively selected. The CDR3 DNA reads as TGCGCCAGCACGGTAGCGGGGACTCTTGAGACCCAGTACTTC. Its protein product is CASTVAGTLETQYF.